This T cell receptor (beta chain) comes out of a study of PD-1 blockade in classical Hodgkin lymphoma. General study results and limits: The study reported lower baseline TCR diversity in newly diagnosed patients than in healthy donors. Possible causes of repertoire differences, disease activity or prior therapy, remain undefined.

TCRdb's copy holds only in-frame clones and misses some; the assay was immunoSEQ multiplex PCR. This table holds about 21,000 clones, roughly 89% found once. Time point given: newly diagnosed, previously untreated cHL patient sample. CD8+ T cells were isolated from thawed PBMCs by magnetic negative selection. PBMCs from patients with newly diagnosed, untreated classical Hodgkin lymphoma served as a comparison group for the relapsed/refractory trial patients. CDR1 and CDR2 from the germline V gene are SGHKS and YYEKEE (reference sequence). The CDR3 consists of 16 residues. Trimming pared 0 bases from V and 5 bases from J, leaving 18 bases between. With respect to this clone: Antigen specificity is unknown.

Sequencing used CD8+ T cells from blood. This TCR derives from a human donor with classical Hodgkin lymphoma. This chain connects TRBV5-5 to TRBJ2-7; no definite D call. The CDR3 coding sequence is TGTGCCAGCAGCTTGGACTTTAGGCAGGTCATGGACGAGCAGTACTTC. It codes for CASSLDFRQVMDEQYF.